This T cell receptor beta chain comes out of a study of T cells in Graves' hyperthyroidism and ophthalmopathy. V lost 2 bases and J lost 3, with 27 bases in between. Germline V CDR1 and CDR2: SGHRS, YFSETQ. The CDR3 has 20 amino acids. There were TCR beta CDR3 regions amplified from RNA transcripts. TCR CDR3 regions were first amplified by RT-PCR with HTBI primers. TCRdb re-called the multiplex PCR reads with MiXCR, one entry per CDR3 protein. The sample carries 460,000 or so distinct CDR3 sequences, approximately 15% recorded once. This clonotype was seen a few times. This receptor was identified in a woman younger than 30 with Graves' hyperthyroidism. The J gene is TRBJ2-1, the V gene TRBV5-1; D is tentatively TRBD1 or TRBD2 (6 bases each). The sample consisted of blood. The CDR3 nucleotides are TGCGCCAGCAGCTTCCCGACGGGGGCGGGAAGCGCCGCCCGCTACAATGAGCAGTTCTTC. It is translated as CASSFPTGAGSAARYNEQFF.